This section outlines one T cell receptor (beta chain) sequence together with its context. The data derive from a study of cytomegalovirus exposure and HLA in healthy donors. In germline, CDR1 is SGHTA, CDR2 FQGNSA. J gave up 5 bases and V 5 bases, and 8 bases lay outside the gene matches. CDR3 size: 15 residues. The PCR made use of 60 Vbeta and 13 Jbeta primers. Clones were sequenced by immunoSEQ multiplex PCR, and TCRdb holds only the in-frame ones, with some missing. Of some 200,000 clones in the sample, around 85% are singletons; the top ten hold 6.3%. Healthy bone marrow donors made up the donors.

The sample taken for sequencing was PBMCs. The V and J genes are TRBV7-2 and TRBJ2-5; the match to TRBD2 covers 10 bases. This TCR came from a middle-aged man in good health and CMV-seropositive. CDR3 DNA: TGTGCCAGCAGCGGAACTAGCGGGGTTTGGGAGACCCAGTACTTC. Translating it yields CASSGTSGVWETQYF.